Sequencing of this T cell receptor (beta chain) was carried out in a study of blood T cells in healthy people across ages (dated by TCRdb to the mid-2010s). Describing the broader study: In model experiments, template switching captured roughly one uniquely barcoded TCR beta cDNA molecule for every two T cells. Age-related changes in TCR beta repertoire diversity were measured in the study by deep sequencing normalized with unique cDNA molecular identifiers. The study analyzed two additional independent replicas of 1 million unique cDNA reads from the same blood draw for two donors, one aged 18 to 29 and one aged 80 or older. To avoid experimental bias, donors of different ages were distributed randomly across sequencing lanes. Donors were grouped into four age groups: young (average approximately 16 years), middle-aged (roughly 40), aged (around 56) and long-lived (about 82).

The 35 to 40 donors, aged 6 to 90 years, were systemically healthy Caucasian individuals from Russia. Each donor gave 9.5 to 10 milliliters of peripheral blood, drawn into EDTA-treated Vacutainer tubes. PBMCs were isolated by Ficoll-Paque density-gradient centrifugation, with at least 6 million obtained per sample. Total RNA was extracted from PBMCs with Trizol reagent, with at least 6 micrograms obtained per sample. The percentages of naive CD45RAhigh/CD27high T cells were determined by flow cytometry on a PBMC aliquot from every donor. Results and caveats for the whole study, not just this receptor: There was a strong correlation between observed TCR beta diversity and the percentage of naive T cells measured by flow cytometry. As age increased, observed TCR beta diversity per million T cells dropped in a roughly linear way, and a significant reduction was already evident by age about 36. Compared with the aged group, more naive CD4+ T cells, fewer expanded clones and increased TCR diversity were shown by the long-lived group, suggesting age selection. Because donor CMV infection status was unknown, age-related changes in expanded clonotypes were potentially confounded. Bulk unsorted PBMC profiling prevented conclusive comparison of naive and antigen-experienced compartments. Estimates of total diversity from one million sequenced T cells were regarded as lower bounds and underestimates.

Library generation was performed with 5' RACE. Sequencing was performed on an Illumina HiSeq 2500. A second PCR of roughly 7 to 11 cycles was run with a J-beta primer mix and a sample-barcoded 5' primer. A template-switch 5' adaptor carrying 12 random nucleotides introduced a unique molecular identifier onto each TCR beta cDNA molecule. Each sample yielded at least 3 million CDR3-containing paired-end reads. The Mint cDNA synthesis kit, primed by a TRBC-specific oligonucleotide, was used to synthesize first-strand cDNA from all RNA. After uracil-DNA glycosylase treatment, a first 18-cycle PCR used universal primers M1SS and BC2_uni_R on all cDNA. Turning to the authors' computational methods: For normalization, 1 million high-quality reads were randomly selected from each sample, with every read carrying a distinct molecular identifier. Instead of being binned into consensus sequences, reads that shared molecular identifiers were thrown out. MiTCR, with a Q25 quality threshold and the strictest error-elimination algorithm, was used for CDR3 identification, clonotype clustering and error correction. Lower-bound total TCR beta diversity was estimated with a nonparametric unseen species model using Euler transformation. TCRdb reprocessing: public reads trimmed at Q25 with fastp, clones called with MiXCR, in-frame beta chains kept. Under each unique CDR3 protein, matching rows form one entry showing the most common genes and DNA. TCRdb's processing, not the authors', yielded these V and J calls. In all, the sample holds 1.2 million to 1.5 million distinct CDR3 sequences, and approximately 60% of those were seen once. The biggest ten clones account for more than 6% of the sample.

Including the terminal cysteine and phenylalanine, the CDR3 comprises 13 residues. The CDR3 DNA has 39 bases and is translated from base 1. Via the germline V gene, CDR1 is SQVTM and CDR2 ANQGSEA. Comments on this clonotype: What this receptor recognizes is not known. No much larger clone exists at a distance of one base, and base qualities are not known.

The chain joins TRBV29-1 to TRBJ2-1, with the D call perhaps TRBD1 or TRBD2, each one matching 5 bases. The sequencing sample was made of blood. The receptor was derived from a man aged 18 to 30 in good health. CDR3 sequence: CSGTLRTYNEQFF. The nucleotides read TGCAGTGGGACCCTGAGAACCTACAATGAGCAGTTCTTC.